This T cell receptor beta chain comes out of a study of beta chain features in type 1 diabetes. Study results and caveats: The similarity of naive, central memory and Treg TCRB repertoires appeared greater among patients than among healthy donors. Patients with type 1 diabetes showed fewer VDJ junction insertions and more deletions. Although PCR might favor shorter templates, it would do so equally in patients and controls.

This CDR3 contains 13 residues. V lost 5 bases and J 13 bases, leaving 19 bases between the germline ends. The germline gives CDR1 MDHEN, CDR2 SYDVKM. As for this clone: What it recognizes is unknown.

Investigators reverse transcribed all isolated RNA, so they sequenced expressed TCRB transcripts. TCRdb keeps only in-frame clones here, not all; method: immunoSEQ multiplex PCR. Of 810,000 or so clones in the sample, about a sixth are singletons; the top ten hold 0.02% to 0.03%. The chain carries TRBV28 and TRBJ2-3, with D tentatively TRBD2 (5 bases). This TCR derives from a young woman in good health. Sequencing used naive CD4+ T cells from blood. The CDR3 DNA is TGTGCCAGCAGTACACTAGTTGCCAGGTCGGAGTATTTT. It codes for CASSTLVARSEYF.